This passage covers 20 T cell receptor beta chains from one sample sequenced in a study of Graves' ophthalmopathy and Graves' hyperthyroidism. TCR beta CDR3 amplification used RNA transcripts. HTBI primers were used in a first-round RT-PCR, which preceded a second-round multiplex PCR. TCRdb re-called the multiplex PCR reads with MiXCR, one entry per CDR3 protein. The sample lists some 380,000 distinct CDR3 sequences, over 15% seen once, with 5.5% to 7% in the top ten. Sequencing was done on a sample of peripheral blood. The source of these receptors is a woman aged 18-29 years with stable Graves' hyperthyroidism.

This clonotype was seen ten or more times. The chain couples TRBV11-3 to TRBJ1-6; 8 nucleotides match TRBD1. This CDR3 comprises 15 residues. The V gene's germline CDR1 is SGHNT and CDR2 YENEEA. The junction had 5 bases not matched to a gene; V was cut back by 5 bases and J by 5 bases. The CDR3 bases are TGTGCCAGCAGCCCGGCGACAGGGGATAATTCACCCCTCCACTTT. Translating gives CASSPATGDNSPLHF.

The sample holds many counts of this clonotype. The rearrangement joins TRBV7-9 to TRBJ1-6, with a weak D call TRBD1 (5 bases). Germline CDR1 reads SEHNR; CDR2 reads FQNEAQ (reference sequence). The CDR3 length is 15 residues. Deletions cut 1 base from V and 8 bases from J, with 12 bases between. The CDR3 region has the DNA TGTGCCAGCAGCTTAGTCGGAGACAGCGATTCACCCCTCCACTTT. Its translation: CASSLVGDSDSPLHF.

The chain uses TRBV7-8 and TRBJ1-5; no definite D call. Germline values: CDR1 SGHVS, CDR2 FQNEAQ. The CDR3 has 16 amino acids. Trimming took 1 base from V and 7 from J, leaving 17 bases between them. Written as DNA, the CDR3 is TGTGCCAGCAGCTTAGGAGGCAGGAGATCAGGACAGCCCCAGCATTTT. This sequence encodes CASSLGGRRSGQPQHF.

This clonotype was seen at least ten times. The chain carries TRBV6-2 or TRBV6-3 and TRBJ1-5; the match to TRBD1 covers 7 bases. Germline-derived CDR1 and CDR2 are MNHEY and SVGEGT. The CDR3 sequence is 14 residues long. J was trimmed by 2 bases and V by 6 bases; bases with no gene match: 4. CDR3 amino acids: CASSRDSRNQPQHF. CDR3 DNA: TGTGCCAGCAGCCGGGACAGTCGCAATCAGCCCCAGCATTTT.

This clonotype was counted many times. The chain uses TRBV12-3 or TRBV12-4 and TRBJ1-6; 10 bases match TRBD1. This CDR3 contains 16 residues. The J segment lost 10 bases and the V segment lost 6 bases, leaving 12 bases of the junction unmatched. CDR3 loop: CASRSYRDRGRSPLHF. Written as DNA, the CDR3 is TGTGCCAGCAGATCTTACCGGGACAGGGGAAGGTCACCCCTCCACTTT.

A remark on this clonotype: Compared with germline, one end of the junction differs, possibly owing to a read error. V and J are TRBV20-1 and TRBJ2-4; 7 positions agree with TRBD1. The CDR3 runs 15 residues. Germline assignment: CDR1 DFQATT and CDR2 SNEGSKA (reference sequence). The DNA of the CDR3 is TGCAGTGCCTTAATTCCGGGACAGTGGAAAAACATTAAGTACTTC. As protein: CSALIPGQWKNIKYF.

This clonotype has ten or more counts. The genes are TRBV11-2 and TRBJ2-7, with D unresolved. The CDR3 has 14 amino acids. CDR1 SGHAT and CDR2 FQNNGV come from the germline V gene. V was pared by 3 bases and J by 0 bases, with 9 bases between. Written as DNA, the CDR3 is TGTGCCAGCAGCTTTGGGCAGATCTCCTACGAGCAGTACTTC. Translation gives CASSFGQISYEQYF.

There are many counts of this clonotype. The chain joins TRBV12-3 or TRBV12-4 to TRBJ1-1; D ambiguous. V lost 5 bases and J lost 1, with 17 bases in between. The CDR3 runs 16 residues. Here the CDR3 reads CASSTLITVGNTEAFF. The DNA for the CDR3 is TGTGCCAGCAGTACCCTAATAACGGTTGGGAACACTGAAGCTTTCTTT.

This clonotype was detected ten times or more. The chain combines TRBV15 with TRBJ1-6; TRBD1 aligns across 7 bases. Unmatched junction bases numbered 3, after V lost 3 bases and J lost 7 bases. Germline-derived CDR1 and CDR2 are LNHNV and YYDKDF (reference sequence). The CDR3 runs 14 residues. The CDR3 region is CATSSGTVNSPLHF. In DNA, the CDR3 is TGTGCCACCAGCAGCGGGACAGTGAATTCACCCCTCCACTTT. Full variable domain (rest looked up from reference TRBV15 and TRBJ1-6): DAMVIQNPRYQVTQFGKPVTLSCSQTLNHNVMYWYQQKSSQAPKLLFHYYDKDFNNEADTPDNFQSRRPNTSFCFLDIRSPGLGDTAMYLCATSSGTVNSPLHFGNGTRLTVT.

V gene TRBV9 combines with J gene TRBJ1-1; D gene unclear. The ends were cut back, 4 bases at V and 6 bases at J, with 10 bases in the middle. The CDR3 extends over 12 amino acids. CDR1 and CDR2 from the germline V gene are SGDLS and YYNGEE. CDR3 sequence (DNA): TGTGCCAGCAGCTCCGAAACGGCTGAAGCTTTCTTT. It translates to CASSSETAEAFF.

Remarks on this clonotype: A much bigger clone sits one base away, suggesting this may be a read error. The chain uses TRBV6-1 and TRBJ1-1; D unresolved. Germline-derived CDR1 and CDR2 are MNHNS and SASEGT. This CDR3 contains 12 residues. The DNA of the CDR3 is TGTGCCAGCAGTGAGATCACAACTGAAGATTTCTTT. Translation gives CASSEITTEDFF.

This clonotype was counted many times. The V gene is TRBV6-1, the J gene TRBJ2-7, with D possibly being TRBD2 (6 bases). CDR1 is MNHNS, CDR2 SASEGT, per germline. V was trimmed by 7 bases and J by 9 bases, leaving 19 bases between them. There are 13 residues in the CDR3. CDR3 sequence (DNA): TGTGCCAGCAATCGGGGACTGCAAACGCGGCAGTACTTC. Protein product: CASNRGLQTRQYF.

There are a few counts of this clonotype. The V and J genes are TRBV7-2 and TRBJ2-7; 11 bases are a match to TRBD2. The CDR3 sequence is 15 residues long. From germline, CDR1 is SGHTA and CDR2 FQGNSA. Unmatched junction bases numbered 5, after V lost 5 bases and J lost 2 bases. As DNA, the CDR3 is TGTGCCAGCAGCAAGACTAGCGGGGAGACCTACGAGCAGTACTTC. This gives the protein CASSKTSGETYEQYF.

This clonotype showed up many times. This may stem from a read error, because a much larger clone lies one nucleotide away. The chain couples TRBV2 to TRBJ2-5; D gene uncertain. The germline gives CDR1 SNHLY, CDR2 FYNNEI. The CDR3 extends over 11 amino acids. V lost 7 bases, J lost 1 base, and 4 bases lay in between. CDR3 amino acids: CASTFQETQYF. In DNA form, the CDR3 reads TGTGCCAGCACTTTCCAAGAGACCCAGTACTTC. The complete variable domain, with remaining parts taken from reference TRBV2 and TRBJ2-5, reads EPEVTQTPSHQVTQMGQEVILRCVPISNHLYFYWYRQILGQKVEFLVSFYNNEISEKSEIFDDQFSVERPDGSNFTLKIRSTKLEDSAMYFCASTFQETQYFGPGTRLLVL.

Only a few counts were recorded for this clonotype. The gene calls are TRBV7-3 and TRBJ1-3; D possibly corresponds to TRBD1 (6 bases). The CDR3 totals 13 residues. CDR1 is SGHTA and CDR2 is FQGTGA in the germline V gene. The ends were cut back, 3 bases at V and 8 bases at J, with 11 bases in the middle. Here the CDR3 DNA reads TGTGCCAGCAGCTTTGGGGGCTCGGACACCATATATTTT. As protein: CASSFGGSDTIYF.

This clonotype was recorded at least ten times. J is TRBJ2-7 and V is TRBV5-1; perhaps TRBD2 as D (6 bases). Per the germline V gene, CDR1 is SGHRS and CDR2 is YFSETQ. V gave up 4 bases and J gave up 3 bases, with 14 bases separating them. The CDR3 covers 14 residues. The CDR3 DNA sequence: TGCGCCAGCAGCCCGGGACGGGGGTTCTACGAGCAGTACTTC. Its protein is CASSPGRGFYEQYF.

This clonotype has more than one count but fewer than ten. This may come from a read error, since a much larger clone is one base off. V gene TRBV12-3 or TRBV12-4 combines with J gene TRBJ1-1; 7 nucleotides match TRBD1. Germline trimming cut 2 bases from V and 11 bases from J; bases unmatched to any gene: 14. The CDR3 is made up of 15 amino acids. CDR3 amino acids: CASSLRVGATGAAFF. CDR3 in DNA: TGTGCCAGCAGTTTAAGGGTCGGGGCTACAGGGGCTGCTTTCTTT.

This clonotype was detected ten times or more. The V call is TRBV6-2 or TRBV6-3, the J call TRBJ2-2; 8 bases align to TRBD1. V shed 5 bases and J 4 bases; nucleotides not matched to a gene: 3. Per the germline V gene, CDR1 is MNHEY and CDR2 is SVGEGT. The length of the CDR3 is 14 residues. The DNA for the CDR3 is TGTGCCAGCAGTAAAACAGGGGGCACCGGGGAGCTGTTTTTT. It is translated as CASSKTGGTGELFF.

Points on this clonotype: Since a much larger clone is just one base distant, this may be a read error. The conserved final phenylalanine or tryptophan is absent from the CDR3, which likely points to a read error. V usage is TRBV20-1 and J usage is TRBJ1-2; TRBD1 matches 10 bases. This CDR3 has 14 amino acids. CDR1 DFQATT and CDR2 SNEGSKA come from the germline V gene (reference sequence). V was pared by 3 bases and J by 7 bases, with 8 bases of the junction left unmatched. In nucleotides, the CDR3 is TGCAGTGCTAGCGCGACAGGGGGCGGTCTTGGCTACACCTAC. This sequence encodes CSASATGGGLGYTY.

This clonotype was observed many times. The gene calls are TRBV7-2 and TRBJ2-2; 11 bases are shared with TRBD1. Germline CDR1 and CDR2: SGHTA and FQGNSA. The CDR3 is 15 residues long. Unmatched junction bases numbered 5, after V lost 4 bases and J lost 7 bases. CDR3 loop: CASSSGQGAVGELFF. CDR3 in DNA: TGTGCCAGCAGCTCTGGACAGGGGGCTGTCGGGGAGCTGTTTTTT.